The clone carrying this T cell receptor (beta chain) was counted once. The data originate from a study of T cell changes during pregnancy in multiple sclerosis. Libraries were prepared by immunoSEQ multiplex PCR; TCRdb keeps only in-frame clonotypes and omits some of them. The sample holds tens of thousands of clones, about 88% seen once. V lost 1 base and J 8 bases, leaving 14 bases between the germline ends. The CDR3 totals 14 residues. From germline, CDR1 is MDHEN and CDR2 SYDVKM. This chain joins TRBV28 and TRBJ1-2, with D perhaps TRBD1 (6 bases). The receptor was isolated from a female donor with multiple sclerosis, enrolled in a pregnancy study. Specimen: CD4+ T cells from peripheral blood mononuclear cells, collected in the first trimester of pregnancy. The CDR3 is CASSLYAGVGGYTF. The CDR3 DNA sequence: TGTGCCAGCAGTTTATATGCAGGGGTGGGCGGCTACACCTTC.